A single sample gave rise to the 24 T cell receptor beta chains below, sequenced in a study of blood T cell repertoires in COVID-19. Here immunoSEQ multiplex PCR was the method, and the copy in TCRdb shows in-frame clones only, minus some. The sample comprises just under 300,000 clones, around nine tenths of which are singletons, and 1.3% rests with the top ten. The source material was peripheral blood. The receptors come from a man aged 70-80 years with acute or convalescent COVID-19.

In this sample, this clone turned up once. CDR3 nucleotide sequence: TGCGCCAGCAGCCAAGACAGGGGTTCCGGGGAGCTGTTTTTT. It translates to CASSQDRGSGELFF. The chain joins TRBV4-3 to TRBJ2-2, with D possibly matching TRBD1 (6 bases). The CDR3 is 14 residues long. The germline V gene has CDR1 LGHNA and CDR2 YSLEER. V gave up 0 bases and J gave up 6 bases, with 8 bases separating them.

The chain combines TRBV28 with TRBJ1-6; possible D gene TRBD1, 6 bases. This CDR3 is built from 15 residues. The V gene's germline CDR1 is MDHEN and CDR2 SYDVKM. The V and J ends lost 7 bases and 13 bases respectively, with 23 bases between them. The CDR3 nucleotides read TGTGCCAGCAATATCTTTGGGGGGGCGGTATCGCCCCTCCACTTT. Amino acid sequence: CASNIFGGAVSPLHF.

This chain joins TRBV4-3 and TRBJ1-3; TRBD1 matches at 7 bases. The CDR3 has 17 amino acids. After removal of 1 base from V and 4 bases from J, the junction contained 10 bases not matched to a gene. Germline V gene lookup returns CDR1 LGHNA and CDR2 YSLEER. The CDR3 DNA reads as TGCGCCAGCAGCCAAGCCATTACAGGGGTTGGAGGAAACACCATATATTTT. Translated: CASSQAITGVGGNTIYF.

The rearrangement joins TRBV5-1 to TRBJ2-5, with TRBD2 matching over 15 bases. The J segment lost 4 bases and the V segment lost 4 bases, leaving 8 bases of the junction unmatched. CDR1 and CDR2 (germline): SGHRS, YFSETQ. The CDR3 extends over 17 amino acids. The CDR3 DNA follows: TGCGCCAGCAGCCCGGGACTAGCGGGAGGTGGCACAGAGACCCAGTACTTC. It is translated as CASSPGLAGGGTETQYF.

The gene calls are TRBV28 and TRBJ2-7; 7 bases map to TRBD2. V was pared by 2 bases and J by 3 bases, with 19 bases of the junction left unmatched. The CDR3 extends over 19 amino acids. Germline V gene sequence: CDR1 MDHEN, CDR2 SYDVKM. CDR3 nucleotides: TGTGCCAGCAGTTTAAAGGCCCCGGGACTACCACCAGGCTTCTACGAGCAGTACTTC. Its translation: CASSLKAPGLPPGFYEQYF. Full variable domain (rest looked up from reference TRBV28 and TRBJ2-7): DVKVTQSSRYLVKRTGEKVFLECVQDMDHENMFWYRQDPGLGLRLIYFSYDVKMKEKGDIPEGYSVSREKKERFSLILESASTNQTSMYLCASSLKAPGLPPGFYEQYFGPGTRLTVT.

This chain uses TRBV5-4 with TRBJ1-4; 9 bases are shared with TRBD1. The CDR3 contains 15 residues. Germline V lookup: CDR1 SGHNT, CDR2 YYREEE (reference sequence). V lost 5 bases, J lost 8 bases, and 10 bases stayed unmatched. The CDR3 sequence: CASSSTGGLKEKLFF. The CDR3, as DNA: TGTGCCAGCAGTTCAACAGGGGGCCTTAAGGAAAAACTGTTTTTT.

The chain links TRBV3-1 (or the pseudogene TRBV3-2) to TRBJ2-1; no reliable D call. The CDR3 contains 12 residues. The germline V gene has CDR1 LGHDT and CDR2 YNNKEL (reference sequence). Trimming removed 4 bases at V and 7 bases at J, with 8 bases between. The CDR3 nucleotides read TGTGCCAGCAGCCTTTTGGCAAATGAGCAGTTCTTC. Translation gives CASSLLANEQFF.

About this clone: Other DNA sequences from this sample encode an identical CDR3 as well. The V and J genes are TRBV9 and TRBJ2-3; D might be TRBD2 (6 bases). Deletions cut 0 bases from V and 3 bases from J, with 11 bases between. Germline V CDR1 and CDR2: SGDLS, YYNGEE. The CDR3 has 15 residues. CDR3 amino acids: CASSVGPGGTDTQYF. CDR3 nucleotide sequence: TGTGCCAGCAGCGTAGGCCCCGGGGGTACAGATACGCAGTATTTT.

V is TRBV5-1 and J is TRBJ2-1; TRBD1 agrees at 9 bases. From germline, CDR1 is SGHRS and CDR2 YFSETQ. Trimming took 4 bases from V and 6 from J; bases not matched to a gene: 8. The CDR3 extends over 15 amino acids. The CDR3 nucleotides read TGCGCCAGCAGCGAGGGACAGGGTGTTGTCAATGAGCAGTTCTTC. This gives the protein CASSEGQGVVNEQFF.

As regards this clone: At one end the junction does not follow the germline gene, possibly because of a read error. This rearrangement joins TRBV15 to TRBJ1-5; D not certain. The CDR3 covers 12 residues. Germline loops: CDR1 LNHNV, CDR2 YYDKDF (reference sequence). CDR3 in amino acids: CATSGETRPQHF. DNA of the CDR3: TGTGCCACCAGCGGAGAGACACGACCCCAGCATTTT.

This clone has a count of ten or more. The chain employs TRBV19 and TRBJ2-1, with a possible D match to TRBD1 (5 bases). The CDR3 contains 14 residues. V was pared by 3 bases and J by 6 bases, with 12 bases between. CDR1 LNHDA and CDR2 SQIVND come from the germline V gene (reference sequence). CDR3 sequence reads: CASSINRPGNEQFF. The DNA of the CDR3 is TGTGCCAGTAGTATCAACAGGCCCGGCAATGAGCAGTTCTTC. The full variable domain, its missing parts supplied by reference TRBV19 and TRBJ2-1, is DGGITQSPKYLFRKEGQNVTLSCEQNLNHDAMYWYRQDPGQGLRLIYYSQIVNDFQKGDIAEGYSVSREKKESFPLTVTSAQKNPTAFYLCASSINRPGNEQFFGPGTRLTVL.

The chain links TRBV30 to TRBJ1-2; D is ambiguous. This CDR3 is built from 13 residues. The V end lost 2 bases, the J end lost 2 bases, and 9 bases lay between the germline ends. Germline CDR1 reads GTSNPN; CDR2 reads SVGIG (reference sequence). CDR3 nucleotide sequence: TGTGCCTGGAGTACCTCTACCAACTATGGCTACACCTTC. The encoded protein is CAWSTSTNYGYTF.

The chain carries TRBV9 and TRBJ2-1; D might be TRBD1 (5 bases). Deletions cut 0 bases from V and 5 bases from J, with 9 bases between. Germline-derived CDR1 and CDR2 are SGDLS and YYNGEE. This CDR3 has 14 residues. CDR3 DNA sequence: TGTGCCAGCAGCGTAGCAAGACAGAACAATGAGCAGTTCTTC. This gives the protein CASSVARQNNEQFF.

This sequence joins TRBV28 and TRBJ2-7; 9 nucleotides agree with TRBD2. The CDR3 totals 13 residues. Germline V gene data show CDR1 as MDHEN and CDR2 as SYDVKM. The J segment lost 2 bases and the V segment lost 8 bases, leaving 4 bases of the junction unmatched. The CDR3 DNA sequence: TGTGCCAGCGGAGCGGGGGGTCCCTACGAGCAGTACTTC. As protein: CASGAGGPYEQYF.

V is TRBV2 and J is TRBJ2-7; D gene unclear. V lost 3 bases to trimming and J lost 2 bases, with 14 bases between them. Germline V gene data show CDR1 as SNHLY and CDR2 as FYNNEI. The CDR3 spans 15 residues. CDR3 amino acids: CASSEGIPPPYEQYF. DNA of the CDR3: TGTGCCAGCAGTGAGGGCATCCCCCCACCCTACGAGCAGTACTTC.

The chain recombines TRBV15 with TRBJ2-7; tentatively, D is TRBD2 (5 bases). From germline, CDR1 is LNHNV and CDR2 YYDKDF (reference sequence). The CDR3 consists of 15 residues. Trimming stripped 1 base from V and 3 bases from J, with 13 bases between. DNA for the CDR3: TGTGCCACCAGCAGAGGAGGAAGCCGGGACTACGAGCAGTACTTC. Protein: CATSRGGSRDYEQYF.

The chain recombines TRBV5-1 with TRBJ1-2; D not certain. The CDR3 has 15 amino acids. Germline lookup yields CDR1 SGHRS and CDR2 YFSETQ. V was clipped by 1 base and J by 4 bases, with 14 bases between them. The CDR3 loop reads CASSLNGPVTYGYTF. As DNA, the CDR3 is TGCGCCAGCAGCTTGAATGGGCCCGTAACCTATGGCTACACCTTC. The variable domain in full, with the rest retrieved from reference TRBV5-1 and TRBJ1-2, is KAGVTQTPRYLIKTRGQQVTLSCSPISGHRSVSWYQQTPGQGLQFLFEYFSETQRNKGNFPGRFSGRQFSNSRSEMNVSTLELGDSALYLCASSLNGPVTYGYTFGSGTRLTVV.

The chain uses TRBV5-6 and TRBJ1-5, with TRBD1 matching 8 bases. The germline gives CDR1 SGHDT, CDR2 YYEEEE. This CDR3 region has 14 residues. V lost 4 bases, J lost 6 bases, and 6 bases stayed unmatched. The CDR3 coding sequence is TGTGCCAGCAGCCTTGGACAGGGTGGTCAGCCCCAGCATTTT. This codes for CASSLGQGGQPQHF.

The genes are TRBV14 and TRBJ2-7, with D maybe TRBD2 (7 bases). The CDR3 spans 13 residues. V was pared by 7 bases and J by 6 bases, with 16 bases between. Germline lookup yields CDR1 SGHDN and CDR2 FVKESK. DNA of the CDR3: TGTGCCAGCAAGGGGGGGGCGCTCCGCGAGCAGTACTTC. It translates to CASKGGALREQYF.

The rearrangement links TRBV13 to TRBJ2-3; no firm D call. The CDR3 length is 13 residues. Between the trimmed V and J ends, which lost 5 bases and 3 bases, there was a span of 9 bases. Per germline, CDR1 PRHDT and CDR2 FYEKMQ (reference sequence). This CDR3 reads CASSARGTDTQYF. The DNA of the CDR3 is TGTGCCAGCAGCGCGAGAGGTACAGATACGCAGTATTTT. The whole variable domain, remainder taken from reference TRBV13 and TRBJ2-3, is AAGVIQSPRHLIKEKRETATLKCYPIPRHDTVYWYQQGPGQDPQFLISFYEKMQSDKGSIPDRFSAQQFSDYHSELNMSSLELGDSALYFCASSARGTDTQYFGPGTRLTVL.

This chain connects TRBV5-4 to TRBJ2-3; D uncertain. The CDR3 extends over 13 amino acids. Germline V gives CDR1 SGHNT, CDR2 YYREEE (reference sequence). Trimming took off 2 bases at V and 1 base at J, with 5 bases between the two ends. CDR3 protein: CASSFSGTDTQYF. The CDR3 DNA follows: TGTGCCAGCAGCTTTTCTGGCACAGATACGCAGTATTTT.

This chain joins TRBV9 and TRBJ2-3, with a tentative D call TRBD1 (5 bases). The CDR3 loop spans 12 amino acids. From germline, CDR1 is SGDLS and CDR2 YYNGEE. Trimming pared 4 bases from V and 8 bases from J, leaving 11 bases between. CDR3: CASSPDSATQYF. The CDR3 bases are TGTGCCAGCAGCCCTGACAGCGCTACGCAGTATTTT.

This sequence joins TRBV18 and TRBJ2-3; the match to TRBD1 covers 9 bases. Germline V lookup: CDR1 KGHSH, CDR2 LQKENI. The length of the CDR3 is 15 residues. The trim removed 1 base at V and 2 bases at J, leaving 1 base unmatched. CDR3 amino acids: CASSPRTGATDTQYF. DNA for the CDR3: TGTGCCAGCTCACCACGGACAGGGGCCACAGATACGCAGTATTTT.

This clone was recorded a few times. The chain recombines TRBV5-4 with TRBJ1-5; possibly TRBD1 for D (6 bases). Trimming took off 2 bases at V and 6 bases at J, with 12 bases between the two ends. The CDR3 sequence is 14 residues long. Germline V gene lookup returns CDR1 SGHNT and CDR2 YYREEE (reference sequence). CDR3 protein: CASSLAGASQPQHF. The CDR3 region has the DNA TGTGCCAGCAGCTTAGCGGGGGCGAGTCAGCCCCAGCATTTT. The full variable domain, with the rest looked up from reference TRBV5-4 and TRBJ1-5, is ETGVTQSPTHLIKTRGQQVTLRCSSQSGHNTVSWYQQALGQGPQFIFQYYREEENGRGNFPPRFSGLQFPNYSSELNVNALELDDSALYLCASSLAGASQPQHFGDGTRLSIL.